The source of this T cell receptor beta chain is a study of cytomegalovirus exposure and HLA in healthy donors (dated 2017 in TCRdb). With regard to the full study: An earlier analysis of roughly 570 of the donors reported 276 Gb of sequence data and 95 million to 130 million unique TCR beta sequences obtained from some 170 million T cells. Using immunosequencing, the study profiled T cell repertoires from roughly 650 subjects and related those repertoires to cytomegalovirus serostatus. About 320 gigabases of sequencing data and approximately 85 million unique TCR sequences were included in an early release covering several hundred HLA-typed donors. A few DR-DQ haplotypes were handled as single units for association and clustering because linkage in the cohort was strong. In an earlier analysis of 587 of the donors, high-throughput TCR beta sequencing was used to judge whether each TCR beta V gene segment behaved as functional or pseudogenic. Donor age, sex, ethnicity and CMV serostatus were collected together with the repertoire data. HLA typing included class I and class II loci at four-digit resolution. The aim of the study was to test whether cataloging public T cell receptors could identify signatures of past pathogen exposure. A separate validation cohort of 90 to 150 different subjects was used in addition to the roughly 640-subject first cohort. A later genetic analysis used genome-wide SNP genotypes for about 60% of the roughly 670 donors, treating that subset as a discovery cohort. The study combined high-throughput TCR immunosequencing, statistical association of individual TCRs with disease status, and machine learning to predict cytomegalovirus infection status. The number of donors typed differed by locus, with about 629-640 for A, B, C, DRB1 and DQB1, roughly 520 for DQA1, 600 to 610 for DPA1, and some 440 for DPB1. Among roughly 370 genotyped donors of the cohort, an average of around 240,000 unique TCR beta nucleotide sequences were sequenced per donor, roughly a sixth of them non-productive. All discovery cohort repertoires had been generated on a single sequencing platform. Of the roughly 400 genotyped donors, about 84% fell in the genetic ancestry cluster associated with self-reported Caucasian donors. A later analysis re-examined previously published TCR beta repertoires from over 500 donors and added high-resolution HLA genotyping to investigate patterns of TCR occurrence. Rather than using new phenotypic data, the later analysis identified candidate immune exposures from TCR beta sequences and from how often those sequences occurred across donors. The paper as a whole reports these results and caveats: Across donors, most TCR sequences were observed very rarely, whereas some public TCRs were present in many individuals. It was suggested by the authors that the approach could potentially be generalized to other disease states and immunological phenotypes. Because HLA typing was missing for some donors at each locus, association tests included only the typed subset. The classifier was reported to diagnose cytomegalovirus status with high specificity and sensitivity in both the original and validation cohorts. The sequencing pipeline was judged likely to have produced a cluster of highly shared sequence variants as a technical artifact. When HLA alleles, especially DR and DQ, strongly co-occurred, attributing TCR associations to individual alleles was difficult. For the cohort, immune exposure information was limited to CMV serostatus. In vitro tests confirmed that a few of the cytomegalovirus-associated TCR beta chains recognize cytomegalovirus antigens. In a later genetic analysis, a missense DCLRE1C variant was associated with V-gene and J-gene trimming of TCR beta chains, and the association was replicated in an independent cohort. Because counts were too low, roughly 17 rarely observed V segments, including chromosome 9 orphons, were left out of the earlier analysis of a few hundred of the donors. In a later analysis, most CMV-associated TCR beta chains were found to appear HLA-restricted, with HLA associations seemingly driven largely by CMV exposure. A later analysis associated 16,951 TCR beta sequences with specific HLA alleles at a false discovery rate of 0.05. A later genetic analysis reported fewer N-insertions in productive TCRs among donors in an Asian-associated ancestry cluster than the roughly 640-donor mean. In a later analysis, the rate of TCR association differed among HLA loci, with DRB1 alleles having the most associated TCRs and HLA-C alleles having the fewest. Some IMGT-functional V segments, including TRBV6-2 and TRBV6-3, could not be distinguished by the 87-base-pair reads and were therefore excluded. In a later analysis, HLA-associated TCR beta chains showed more clonal expansion and lower generation probabilities than non-associated chains that were equally common. Roughly uniform sequencing depth across donors was assumed in presence/absence analyses, although this assumption may not hold. The study gave a list of 150 to 200 TCR beta chains associated with cytomegalovirus. A further reported finding was that TCR beta sequences accurately predicted the HLA-A and HLA-B alleles for most subjects in the first cohort. In a later analysis, several top co-occurrence clusters were reported to appear linked to parvovirus B19, influenza, CMV and Epstein-Barr virus. Linkage disequilibrium might explain the correlated functional status among segregating V segments, but an unknown experimental factor could not be excluded. In an earlier analysis of a few hundred of the donors, most TCR beta V segments were observed in productive rearrangements about 87% or about 30% of the time, broadly matching IMGT annotations. The cohort was sequenced for TCR beta chains only, and without alpha or paired-chain data the features that could be detected were limited.

Library preparation employed the immunoSEQ multiplex PCR assay. The multiplex PCR relied on a mix of 60 forward primers for TCR Vbeta segments and 13 reverse primers for TCR Jbeta segments. The CDR3 region of rearranged TCR beta genes was amplified from genomic DNA by a multiplex PCR assay. The amplified TCR beta libraries were sequenced on the Illumina HiSeq System as 87-base-pair reads. The study's processing was this. In a later analysis, 80 million or so unique TCR beta chains were counted across the approximately 640 repertoires, and about 10 million of these chains were shared by at least two donors. A nearest-neighbor algorithm error-corrected the raw reads and collapsed the reads into unique sequences, merging closely related sequences to remove PCR and sequencing errors. To assign V, D and J gene segments, CDR3 sequences were aligned to IMGT reference sequences. For a sequence to be retained, a match of at least six nucleotides was required to both a V gene segment and a J gene segment. A rearrangement counted as productive if the CDR3 had no stop codons and remained in frame with V and J, and every other rearrangement counted as non-productive. Following IMGT convention, CDR3 was defined as the stretch from the second conserved V-encoded cysteine up to the conserved J-encoded phenylalanine. The earlier analysis of some 600 of the donors excluded sequences that lacked an unambiguous match to a single V gene segment. An earlier analysis of fewer than 750 of the donors classified V segments as functional when productive rearrangements were above 56.7% and as segregating when the standard deviation between donors was above 5%. A statistical classification framework was built for diagnosing cytomegalovirus status from the catalog of TCR beta chain sequences. A later analysis assigned V and J genes by comparing TCR nucleotide sequences with IMGT/GENE-DB human TR gene sequences. In a later analysis, CDR3 sequences and most-parsimonious VDJ recombination scenarios were assigned using the TCRdist pipeline. In a later analysis, each TCR beta chain was defined by its CDR3 amino acid sequence together with its V-gene family, and reads lacking a unique V-gene family were excluded. In a later analysis, around 650 highly shared, low-generation-probability nucleotide sequences were removed to address suspected cross-contamination and a sequencing artifact. A later analysis calculated a clonal expansion index for each public chain from normalized within-repertoire ranks of inferred template counts. Generation probabilities in a later analysis came from a VDJ recombination model fitted to out-of-frame rearrangements, and those results were checked against IGoR. In a later analysis, TCR-TCR, TCR-HLA and TCR-CMV co-occurrence was scored with hypergeometric tests, and a repertoire-size bias correction was applied to TCR pairs. A later analysis estimated false discovery rates by permuting HLA or CMV assignments 20 times. In a later analysis, co-occurring TCRs were grouped using DBSCAN, with TCRdist sequence similarity added in when clustering inside HLA-allele-positive subsets. Repertoires with fewer than 30,000 or more than 120,000 public chains were left out of co-occurrence clustering, as were five repertoires with anomalous nucleotide sharing. TCRdb carries this immuneACCESS record with in-frame sequences only. Its versions omit some clonotypes, under half of them owing to an unresolved V gene in the studies checked, with the rest unexplained. V, J and clone size are those of that table, while D and trimming were read from the DNA. Here the sample has 210,000 or so clones; over 65% occur a single time. Over 0.55% of the sample comes from the top ten.

This clone was counted once. Its antigen specificity is not known. It has no much larger one-base neighbor in the sample; base qualities were not kept. The cysteine opens and the phenylalanine closes a CDR3 of 13 amino acids. Only CDR3 DNA is held: 39 bases, read in frame from base 1. Trimming removed 7 bases from V and 4 bases from J, leaving 13 bases between the germline ends. The germline V gene encodes CDR1 SQVTM and CDR2 ANQGSEA. The cohort comprised 670 or so healthy bone marrow donors. At the time of sampling, every cohort member was nominally healthy, though immune exposures that went unrecorded were likely present. The donor tested CMV seronegative and was one of the 352 seronegative cohort members. A peripheral blood sample was provided by each donor, and peripheral blood mononuclear cells were used for TCR beta sequencing. Genomic DNA extraction from the blood cell samples was performed with the Qiagen DNeasy Blood Extraction Kit.

The receptor was derived from a man between 18 and 29 years old in good health and CMV-seronegative. The V gene is TRBV29-1 and the J gene is TRBJ1-4, and perhaps TRBD1 as D gene, on 5 matching bases. The source material was PBMCs. The CDR3 is CSAGGRNNEKLFF. The DNA is TGCAGCGCGGGGGGACGAAATAATGAAAAACTGTTTTTT.